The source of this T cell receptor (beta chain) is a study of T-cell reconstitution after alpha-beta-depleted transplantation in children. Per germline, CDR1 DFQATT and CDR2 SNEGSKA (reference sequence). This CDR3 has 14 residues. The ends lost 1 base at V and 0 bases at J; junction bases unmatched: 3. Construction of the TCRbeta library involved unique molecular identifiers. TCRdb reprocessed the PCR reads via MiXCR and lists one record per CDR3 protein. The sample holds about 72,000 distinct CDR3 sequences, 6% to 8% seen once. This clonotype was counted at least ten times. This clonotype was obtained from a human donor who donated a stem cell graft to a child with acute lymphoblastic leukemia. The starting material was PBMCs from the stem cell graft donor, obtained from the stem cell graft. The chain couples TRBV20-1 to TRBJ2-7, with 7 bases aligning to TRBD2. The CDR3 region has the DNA TGCAGTGCTAGAGGCCAGCGGGGCTCCTACGAGCAGTACTTC. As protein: CSARGQRGSYEQYF.